This TCR beta chain was captured in a study of beta chain features in type 1 diabetes. From germline, CDR1 is SEHNR and CDR2 FQNEAQ (reference sequence). The CDR3 runs 15 residues. V was cut by 5 bases and J by 0 bases, with 13 bases left in between. As every portion of the isolated RNA was reverse transcribed, the sequencing read expressed TCRB transcripts. Assay: immunoSEQ multiplex PCR; the TCRdb copy retains only in-frame clones and omits some. The sample gives more than 300,000 clones, roughly 16% of which show up once; roughly 0.017% is in the top ten. The TCR comes from a woman in her late teens or twenties in good health. Sequencing was performed on naive CD4+ T cells from blood. This chain connects TRBV7-9 to TRBJ2-5, with D perhaps matching TRBD1 (5 bases). The CDR3 nucleotides read TGTGCCAGCAGCCGAGGACAACCGTACCAAGAGACCCAGTACTTC. Its protein is CASSRGQPYQETQYF.